These 12 T cell receptor beta chains were sequenced from one sample in a study of a mutant IDH1 vaccine in newly diagnosed glioma. Assay: immunoSEQ multiplex PCR; the TCRdb copy retains only in-frame clones and omits some. Of tens of thousands of clones listed, under 90% are singletons. Time point indicated: baseline, week 1 (first vaccination visit). The treatment was: pre-vaccination baseline after standard-of-care therapy. This specimen consisted of PBMCs, obtained from a glioma patient treated with radiotherapy, temozolomide or both. The receptors were gathered from a woman aged 50 to 60 with glioma.

The chain is built from TRBV9 and TRBJ2-3, with D perhaps given as TRBD1 or TRBD2 (5 bases each). Germline V gene sequence: CDR1 SGDLS, CDR2 YYNGEE. Trimming removed 0 bases from V and 6 bases from J, with 11 bases in between. The CDR3 is made up of 14 amino acids. The CDR3 DNA follows: TGTGCCAGCAGCGTAGAGGTACGGGACGATACGCAGTATTTT. This codes for CASSVEVRDDTQYF. The whole variable domain, filled in from reference TRBV9 and TRBJ2-3, reads DSGVTQTPKHLITATGQRVTLRCSPRSGDLSVYWYQQSLDQGLQFLIQYYNGEERAKGNILERFSAQQFPDLHSELNLSSLELGDSALYFCASSVEVRDDTQYFGPGTRLTVL.

In this sample, this clone turned up a few times. The chain has TRBV4-3 and TRBJ2-1, with 9 bases matching TRBD2. CDR3 length: 16 amino acids. The junction had 7 bases not matched to a gene; V was cut back by 0 bases and J by 7 bases. Germline assignment: CDR1 LGHNA and CDR2 YSLEER. In nucleotides, the CDR3 is TGCGCCAGCAGCCAAGATCCCGCGGGGGGGCCTAATGAGCAGTTCTTC. This sequence encodes CASSQDPAGGPNEQFF.

The chain employs TRBV4-2 and TRBJ2-2, with 13 bases matching TRBD2. The V gene's germline CDR1 is LGHNA and CDR2 YNFKEQ. This CDR3 comprises 16 residues. V trimming: 1 base; J trimming: 4 bases; junction bases outside the gene matches: 0. This CDR3 is CASSQGTSGGTGELFF. As DNA, the CDR3 is TGTGCCAGCAGCCAAGGGACTAGCGGGGGCACCGGGGAGCTGTTTTTT.

The rearrangement links TRBV4-1 to TRBJ1-6; no reliable D call. CDR3 size: 15 residues. From germline, CDR1 is MGHRA and CDR2 YSYEKL. Deletions cut 1 base from V and 6 bases from J, with 10 bases between. CDR3 amino acids: CASSQAIASNSPLHF. CDR3 bases: TGCGCCAGCAGCCAAGCGATAGCGTCTAATTCACCCCTCCACTTT.

V is TRBV7-9 and J is TRBJ1-2; TRBD1 matches 8 bases. The CDR3 covers 15 residues. V trimming: 1 base; J trimming: 3 bases; junction bases outside the gene matches: 4. Germline CDR1 SEHNR, CDR2 FQNEAQ (reference sequence). The chain's CDR3 is CASSLEQGDYYGYTF. CDR3 sequence (DNA): TGTGCCAGCAGCTTAGAACAGGGGGATTACTATGGCTACACCTTC.

This clone is a singleton in its sample. The rearrangement links TRBV15 to TRBJ2-7; tentative D call: TRBD2 (7 bases). Trimming took 4 bases from V and 4 from J, leaving 20 bases between them. Germline V gene data show CDR1 as LNHNV and CDR2 as YYDKDF (reference sequence). The CDR3 length is 16 residues. The chain's CDR3 is CATSNIRGGARYEQYF. CDR3 nucleotides: TGTGCCACCAGCAACATAAGGGGGGGGGCGAGGTACGAGCAGTACTTC.

This rearrangement joins TRBV4-1 to TRBJ2-6; no clear D. The CDR3 spans 15 residues. V lost 4 bases to trimming and J lost 0 bases, with 7 bases between them. From germline, CDR1 is MGHRA and CDR2 YSYEKL. CDR3 residues: CASSLEPSGANVLTF. CDR3 DNA: TGCGCCAGCAGCCTTGAACCCTCTGGGGCCAACGTCCTGACTTTC.

The rearrangement joins TRBV10-3 to TRBJ2-1; 8 nucleotides line up with TRBD2. Germline assignment: CDR1 ENHRY and CDR2 SYGVKD. Losses at the gene ends were 2 bases for V and 3 bases for J; bases not matched to a gene: 9. There are 17 residues in the CDR3. The CDR3 nucleotides are TGTGCCATCAGTGAGCGGGGTGGCGGGGGGTACTACAATGAGCAGTTCTTC. Residues: CAISERGGGGYYNEQFF.

This clone was picked up one time. CDR3 DNA sequence: TGTGCCAGCTCCACCCCTTCTTCTGGAAACACCATATATTTT. Encoded protein: CASSTPSSGNTIYF. The chain employs TRBV6-6 and TRBJ1-3; no clear D. Trimming pared 8 bases from V and 1 base from J, leaving 12 bases between. Germline values: CDR1 MNHNY, CDR2 SVGAGI (reference sequence). The CDR3 loop spans 14 amino acids.

This chain connects TRBV5-4 to TRBJ1-3; tentatively, D is TRBD1 (6 bases). The CDR3 is made up of 17 amino acids. CDR1 is SGHNT and CDR2 is YYREEE in the germline V gene (reference sequence). V lost 4 bases and J lost 0, with 17 bases in between. CDR3 sequence (DNA): TGTGCCAGCAGCCGATCCGGGACACGGAACTCTGGAAACACCATATATTTT. Its protein product is CASSRSGTRNSGNTIYF. Drawing the rest from reference TRBV5-4 and TRBJ1-3, the complete variable domain is ETGVTQSPTHLIKTRGQQVTLRCSSQSGHNTVSWYQQALGQGPQFIFQYYREEENGRGNFPPRFSGLQFPNYSSELNVNALELDDSALYLCASSRSGTRNSGNTIYFGEGSWLTVV.

The V and J genes are TRBV5-1 and TRBJ2-5; TRBD2 matches at 13 bases. The germline gives CDR1 SGHRS, CDR2 YFSETQ. The CDR3 length is 16 residues. V dropped 4 bases and J dropped 7; count of bases not matched to a gene: 10. The CDR3 loop reads CASSQGTSGDGGTQYF. The CDR3 DNA is TGCGCCAGCAGCCAGGGGACTAGCGGGGACGGTGGGACCCAGTACTTC.

This clone was seen a handful of times. V is TRBV7-6 and J is TRBJ1-1; D possibly corresponds to TRBD1 (6 bases). Deletions cut 4 bases from V and 1 base from J, with 10 bases between. The germline V gene encodes CDR1 SGHVS and CDR2 FNYEAQ. This CDR3 spans 14 amino acids. The CDR3 loop reads CASSSRTENTEAFF. The CDR3 nucleotides read TGTGCCAGCAGCTCACGGACAGAGAACACTGAAGCTTTCTTT.